This T cell receptor (beta chain) stems from a study of circulating CD8 cells and anti-PD-1 response in melanoma. Study-level findings and limits: No tumor material was available, so peptide assays assessed reactivity.

TCR libraries were prepared from approximately 15 ng of total RNA with the QIAseq Immune Repertoire TCR panel. A single record per CDR3 protein comes from TCRdb applying MiXCR to the reads. The sample consists of around 710 distinct CDR3 sequences, 7.9% of them appearing once. From live CD3+CD8+TCRalphabeta+ cells, four PD-1 and/or TIGIT subsets were sorted. By its share, this clonotype is large (0.1 to 1%). The antigen remains undetermined. This CDR3 is 17 amino acids long. CDR1 is LNHDA and CDR2 is SQIVND in the germline V gene (reference sequence). V gave up 3 bases and J gave up 0 bases, with 18 bases separating them.

The source of this sequence is a human donor with melanoma. Specimen: CD8+ T cells from PBMCs, collected at baseline or after one month of anti-PD-1 therapy (not recorded which). V and J are TRBV19 and TRBJ2-7; D is tentatively TRBD1 or TRBD2 (7 bases each). This chain's CDR3 is CASSIRKGGGSSYEQYF. For the CDR3, the DNA is TGTGCCAGTAGTATTCGGAAAGGGGGCGGGAGCTCCTACGAGCAGTACTTC.